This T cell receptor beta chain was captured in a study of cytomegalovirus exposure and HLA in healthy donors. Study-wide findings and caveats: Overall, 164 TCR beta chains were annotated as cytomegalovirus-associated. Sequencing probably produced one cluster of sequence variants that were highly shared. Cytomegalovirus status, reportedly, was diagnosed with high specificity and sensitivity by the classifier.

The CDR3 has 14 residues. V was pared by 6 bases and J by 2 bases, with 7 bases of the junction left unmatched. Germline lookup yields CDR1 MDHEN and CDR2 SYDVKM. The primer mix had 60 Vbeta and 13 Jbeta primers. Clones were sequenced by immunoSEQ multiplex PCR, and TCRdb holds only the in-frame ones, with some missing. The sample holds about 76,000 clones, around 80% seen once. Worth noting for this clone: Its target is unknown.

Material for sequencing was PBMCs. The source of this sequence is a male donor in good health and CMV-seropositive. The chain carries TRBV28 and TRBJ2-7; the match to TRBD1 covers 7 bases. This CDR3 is CASSSGQSPYEQYF. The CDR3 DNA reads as TGTGCCAGCAGCTCGGGACAGAGTCCCTACGAGCAGTACTTC.